Below are 19 T cell receptor beta chains sequenced from a single sample in a study of identical twins. From the 5' RACE reads, TCRdb called clonotypes with MiXCR, one entry per CDR3 protein. This repertoire shows about 520,000 distinct CDR3 sequences, roughly 21% found once; its top ten account for roughly 0.91%. The same specimen was also included in a second study, on T cells expressing NK-cell markers.

The specimen sequenced was CD4+ T cells sorted from blood. These TCRs come from a woman in her late teens or twenties in good health.

There are a few counts of this clonotype. The chain employs TRBV12-3 or TRBV12-4 and TRBJ1-5; D unclear. The CDR3 length is 13 residues. With 7 bases removed from V and 3 bases from J, the gap between germline ends came to 10 bases. The DNA of the CDR3 is TGTGCCAGCACTCCAGGAACCAATCAGCCCCAGCATTTT. It translates to CASTPGTNQPQHF.

The rearrangement uses TRBV7-2 and TRBJ2-6; no clear D. Germline CDR1 is SGHTA and CDR2 is FQGNSA. Deletions cut 3 bases from V and 6 bases from J, with 12 bases between. The CDR3 length is 15 residues. CDR3 bases: TGTGCCAGCAGCTTGGGTGGGCGTGAGGCCAACGTCCTGACTTTC. Protein: CASSLGGREANVLTF.

This chain links TRBV3-1 with TRBJ1-5; 8 positions agree with TRBD1. The J segment lost 6 bases and the V segment lost 3 bases, leaving 4 bases of the junction unmatched. This CDR3 contains 14 residues. Germline CDR1 and CDR2: LGHDT and YNNKEL (reference sequence). The CDR3 is CASSHRTGSQPQHF. The CDR3, as DNA: TGTGCCAGCAGCCACCGGACAGGGAGTCAGCCCCAGCATTTT.

The V gene is TRBV11-2, the J gene TRBJ2-3; TRBD2 matches at 12 bases. The CDR3 covers 15 residues. Germline CDR1 SGHAT, CDR2 FQNNGV. Trimming cost V 0 bases and J 10 bases; bases outside gene matches: 5. The CDR3 DNA follows: TGTGCCAGCAGCTTAGAATGGACTAGCGGGGTTGCGCAGTATTTT. It specifies CASSLEWTSGVAQYF.

The V and J genes are TRBV4-3 and TRBJ2-5; D ambiguous. Germline V CDR1 and CDR2: LGHNA, YSLEER. This CDR3 spans 14 amino acids. Deletions cut 0 bases from V and 7 bases from J, with 12 bases between. CDR3 sequence reads: CASSQERGVGTQYF. CDR3 in DNA: TGCGCCAGCAGCCAAGAGCGAGGTGTAGGGACCCAGTACTTC.

In this sample, this clonotype turned up a few times. The CDR3 loop reads CASSLRDSYEQYF. CDR3 coding DNA: TGTGCCAGCAGCTTGAGGGACAGCTACGAGCAGTACTTC. V and J are TRBV7-2 and TRBJ2-7; TRBD1 matches at 7 bases. J was trimmed by 3 bases and V by 3 bases; bases with no gene match: 2. The CDR3 is 13 amino acids. CDR1 and CDR2 (germline): SGHTA, FQGNSA.

This clonotype was found many times. The gene calls are TRBV12-3 or TRBV12-4 and TRBJ1-5; D possibly corresponds to TRBD1 (5 bases). The CDR3 extends over 15 amino acids. V was clipped by 3 bases and J by 10 bases, with 19 bases between them. The CDR3 loop is CASSFPGAGEVPQHF. DNA of the CDR3: TGTGCCAGCAGTTTCCCCGGGGCCGGCGAGGTTCCCCAGCATTTT.

This clonotype was picked up one time. CDR3 sequence (DNA): TGCGCCAGCAGCTTTCACAGGGGGACTGCCAGCTCTGGGGCCAACGTCCTGACTTTC. This codes for CASSFHRGTASSGANVLTF. This rearrangement joins TRBV4-1 to TRBJ2-6; 8 bases agree with TRBD1. J lost 0 bases, V lost 5 bases, and 12 bases had no gene match. CDR1 is MGHRA, CDR2 YSYEKL, per germline. This CDR3 contains 19 residues.

This clonotype has just a few counts. The chain recombines TRBV20-1 with TRBJ2-1; 7 positions agree with TRBD2. From germline, CDR1 is DFQATT and CDR2 SNEGSKA (reference sequence). The CDR3 length is 17 residues. V was pared by 1 base and J by 4 bases, with 13 bases of the junction left unmatched. The CDR3 coding sequence is TGCAGTGCTAGAGGCCTCTCCGGACCAGCGGGATACAATGAGCAGTTCTTC. Residues: CSARGLSGPAGYNEQFF.

This clonotype has only a few counts. V usage is TRBV3-1 and J usage is TRBJ2-7; D is perhaps TRBD1 or TRBD2 (6 bases each). V lost 8 bases, J lost 7 bases, and 21 bases lay in between. This CDR3 has 14 amino acids. The V gene's germline CDR1 is LGHDT and CDR2 YNNKEL (reference sequence). CDR3 amino acids: CASSSGVHQGEQYF. CDR3 nucleotides: TGTGCCAGCTCCTCGGGGGTCCATCAGGGGGAGCAGTACTTC.

In regard to this clonotype: A much more abundant neighbour one base away suggests this may be a read error. This chain connects TRBV29-1 to TRBJ1-1; D possibly corresponds to TRBD1 (6 bases). The V end lost 5 bases, the J end lost 6 bases, and 7 bases lay between the germline ends. Germline CDR1 and CDR2: SQVTM and ANQGSEA. CDR3 length equals 10 residues. CDR3 sequence: CSVRTAEAFF. CDR3 sequence (DNA): TGCAGCGTTCGGACAGCTGAAGCTTTCTTT.

In its sample, this clonotype was seen many times. The V gene is TRBV12-3 or TRBV12-4, the J gene TRBJ1-1; weak D call: TRBD1 (5 bases). The CDR3 sequence is 11 residues long. V lost 6 bases and J 10 bases, leaving 12 bases between the germline ends. CDR3 sequence reads: CASRRGEGAFF. As DNA, the CDR3 is TGTGCCAGCAGGCGGGGGGAGGGAGCTTTCTTT.

The chain couples TRBV20-1 to TRBJ1-2; D unclear. Germline lookup yields CDR1 DFQATT and CDR2 SNEGSKA (reference sequence). V was shortened by 3 bases and J by 3 bases, with 11 bases between the two germline ends. The length of the CDR3 is 13 residues. The CDR3 protein is CSARSGAYYGYTF. The CDR3, as DNA: TGCAGTGCTAGGTCAGGAGCCTACTATGGCTACACCTTC.

The J gene is TRBJ2-5, the V gene TRBV12-3 or TRBV12-4, with TRBD2 matching over 8 bases. The CDR3 covers 18 residues. J lost 3 bases, V lost 2 bases, and 14 bases had no gene match. The CDR3: CASSLTFVSGSVEETQYF. DNA for the CDR3: TGTGCCAGCAGTTTAACATTCGTAAGCGGGAGTGTGGAAGAGACCCAGTACTTC.

This chain joins TRBV9 and TRBJ1-1, with D unresolved. Trimming shortened V by 5 bases and J by 10 bases, and 15 bases separated the two germline ends. The CDR3 is 12 amino acids. The V gene's germline CDR1 is SGDLS and CDR2 YYNGEE. The CDR3 nucleotides are TGTGCCAGCAGGGAGGGCGATGGAGTAGCTTTCTTT. Its translation: CASREGDGVAFF.

This clonotype was seen only a few times. This chain uses TRBV5-1 with TRBJ2-7; tentatively, D is TRBD1 or TRBD2 (5 bases each). V shed 4 bases and J shed 2 bases, with 16 bases lying between them. CDR3 size: 15 residues. Germline V gene lookup returns CDR1 SGHRS and CDR2 YFSETQ. The CDR3 loop reads CASSGAWDRTYEQYF. The CDR3 region has the DNA TGCGCCAGCAGCGGAGCCTGGGACCGCACCTACGAGCAGTACTTC.

V gene TRBV12-3 or TRBV12-4 combines with J gene TRBJ2-2, with 8 bases that match TRBD2. CDR3 length: 15 residues. V shed 7 bases, J shed 4 bases, and the junction held 8 bases outside the gene matches. The CDR3 loop is CASTRGGRLTGELFF. For the CDR3, the DNA is TGTGCCAGCACCCGGGGGGGGCGACTCACCGGGGAGCTGTTTTTT.

There are a few counts of this clonotype. This chain uses TRBV10-1 with TRBJ2-5; the D gene is possibly TRBD2 (6 bases). CDR3 length: 14 amino acids. Per germline, CDR1 WNHNN and CDR2 SYGVQD (reference sequence). With 3 bases removed from V and 4 bases from J, the gap between germline ends came to 12 bases. This chain's CDR3 is CASSEVGGRETQYF. In nucleotides, the CDR3 is TGCGCCAGCAGTGAAGTTGGAGGGAGAGAGACCCAGTACTTC.

This clonotype was observed a handful of times. The chain joins TRBV6-2 or TRBV6-3 to TRBJ2-1; 10 bases are a match to TRBD2. In germline, CDR1 is MNHEY, CDR2 SVGEGT. The CDR3 is 14 residues long. Unmatched junction bases numbered 5, after V lost 7 bases and J lost 5 bases. In nucleotides, the CDR3 is TGTGCCAGCATGCCGAGCGGGAGGGACAATGAGCAGTTCTTC. Amino acid sequence: CASMPSGRDNEQFF.